This TCR beta chain was identified during a study of CD8+ T cells in alopecia areata. About the research overall: Tofacitinib administration to treated patients was oral, at 5 to 10 mg twice daily.

Study findings and constraints: Lesional scalp, notably in alopecia totalis/universalis, had clonality above that of normal scalp. It was less clear whether patients shared TCRs than it was in mice, possibly because of HLA.

This CDR3 has 15 amino acids. The V end lost 2 bases, the J end lost 13 bases, and 22 bases lay between the germline ends. Germline V gene sequence: CDR1 SGHTA, CDR2 FQGNSA. Sequencing relied on a cDNA template that was reverse transcribed from extracted RNA. Profiling relied on immunoSEQ multiplex PCR, and the TCRdb table lists in-frame clones only, not all of them. The sample lists 110,000 to 150,000 clones; approximately 50% were seen once. This clone has only a few counts. Its antigen is still unknown. Sequencing was performed on CD4+ T cells sorted from blood, taken at week 0. The genes are TRBV7-2 and TRBJ2-3; D unclear. The receptor comes from a human donor with alopecia areata. The CDR3 is CASSLPAAPLRMEYF. The CDR3 coding sequence is TGTGCCAGCAGCTTACCCGCGGCCCCACTTAGGATGGAGTATTTT.